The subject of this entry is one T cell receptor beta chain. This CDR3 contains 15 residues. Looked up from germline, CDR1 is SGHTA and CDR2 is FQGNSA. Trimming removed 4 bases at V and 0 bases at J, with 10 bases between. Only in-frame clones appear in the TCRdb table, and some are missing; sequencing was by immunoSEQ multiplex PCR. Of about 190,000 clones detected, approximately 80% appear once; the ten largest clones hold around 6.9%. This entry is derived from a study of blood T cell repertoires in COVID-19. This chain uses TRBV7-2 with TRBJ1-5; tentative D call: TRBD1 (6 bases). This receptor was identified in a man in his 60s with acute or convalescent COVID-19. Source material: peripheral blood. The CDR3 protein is CASSSTGSSNQPQHF. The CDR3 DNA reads TGTGCCAGCAGCTCCACAGGGTCTAGCAATCAGCCCCAGCATTTT.